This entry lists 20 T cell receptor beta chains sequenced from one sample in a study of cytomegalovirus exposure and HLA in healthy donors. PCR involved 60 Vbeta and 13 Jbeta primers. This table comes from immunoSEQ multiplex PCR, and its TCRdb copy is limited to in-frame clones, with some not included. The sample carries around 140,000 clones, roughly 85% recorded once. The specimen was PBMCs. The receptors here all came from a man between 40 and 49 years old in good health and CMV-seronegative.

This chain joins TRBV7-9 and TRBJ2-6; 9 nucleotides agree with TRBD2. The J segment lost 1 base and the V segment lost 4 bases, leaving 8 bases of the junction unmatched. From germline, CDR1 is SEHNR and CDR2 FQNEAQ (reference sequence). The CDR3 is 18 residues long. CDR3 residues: CASSSPGGGASGANVLTF. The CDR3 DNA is TGTGCCAGCAGCTCCCCGGGCGGGGGGGCATCTGGGGCCAACGTCCTGACTTTC.

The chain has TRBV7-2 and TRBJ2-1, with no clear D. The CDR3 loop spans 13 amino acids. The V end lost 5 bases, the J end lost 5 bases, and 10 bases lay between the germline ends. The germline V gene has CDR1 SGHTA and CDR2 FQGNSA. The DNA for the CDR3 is TGTGCCAGCAGCGCCGACTTAAACAATGAGCAGTTCTTC. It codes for CASSADLNNEQFF.

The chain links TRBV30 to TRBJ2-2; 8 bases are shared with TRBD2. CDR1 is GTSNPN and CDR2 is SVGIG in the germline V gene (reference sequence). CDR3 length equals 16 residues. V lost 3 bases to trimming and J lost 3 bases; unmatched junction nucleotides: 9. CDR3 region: CAWRGWPGGYTGELFF. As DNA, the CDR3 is TGTGCCTGGAGAGGTTGGCCGGGAGGGTACACCGGGGAGCTGTTTTTT.

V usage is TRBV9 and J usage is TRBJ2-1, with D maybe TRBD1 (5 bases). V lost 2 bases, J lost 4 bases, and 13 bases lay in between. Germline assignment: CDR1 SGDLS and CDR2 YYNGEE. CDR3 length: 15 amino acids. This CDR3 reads CASSVRQSEYNEQFF. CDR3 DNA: TGTGCCAGCAGCGTTCGACAGTCAGAGTACAATGAGCAGTTCTTC.

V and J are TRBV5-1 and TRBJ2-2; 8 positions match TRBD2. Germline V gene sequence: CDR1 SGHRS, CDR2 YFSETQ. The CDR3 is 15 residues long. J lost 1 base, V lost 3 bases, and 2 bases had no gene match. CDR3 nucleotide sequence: TGCGCCAGCAGCTCAGCGGGGGAGAACACCGGGGAGCTGTTTTTT. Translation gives CASSSAGENTGELFF.

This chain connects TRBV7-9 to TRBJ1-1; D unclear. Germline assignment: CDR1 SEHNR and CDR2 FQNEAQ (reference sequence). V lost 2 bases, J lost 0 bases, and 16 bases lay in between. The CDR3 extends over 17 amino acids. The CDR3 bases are TGTGCCAGCAGCTTAAGGCAGCTAACTAGCTTGAACACTGAAGCTTTCTTT. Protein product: CASSLRQLTSLNTEAFF. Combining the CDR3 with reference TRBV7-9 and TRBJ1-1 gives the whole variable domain DTGVSQNPRHKITKRGQNVTFRCDPISEHNRLYWYRQTLGQGPEFLTYFQNEAQLEKSRLLSDRFSAERPKGSFSTLEIQRTEQGDSAMYLCASSLRQLTSLNTEAFFGQGTRLTVV.

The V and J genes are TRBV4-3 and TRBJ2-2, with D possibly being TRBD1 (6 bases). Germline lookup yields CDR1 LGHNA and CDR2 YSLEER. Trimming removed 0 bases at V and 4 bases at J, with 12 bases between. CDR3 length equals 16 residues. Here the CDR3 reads CASSQDLGAGTGELFF. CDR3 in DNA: TGCGCCAGCAGCCAAGATTTGGGGGCGGGCACCGGGGAGCTGTTTTTT.

In DNA, the CDR3 is TGTGCCAGCAGTTTAGCGCCTACCTACGGGCAGTACTTC. Encoded protein: CASSLAPTYGQYF. The rearrangement joins TRBV27 to TRBJ2-5; D gene ambiguous. The V end was cut by 2 bases, the J end by 11 bases, with 15 bases between. Germline CDR1 MNHEY, CDR2 SMNVEV (reference sequence). The CDR3 totals 13 residues.

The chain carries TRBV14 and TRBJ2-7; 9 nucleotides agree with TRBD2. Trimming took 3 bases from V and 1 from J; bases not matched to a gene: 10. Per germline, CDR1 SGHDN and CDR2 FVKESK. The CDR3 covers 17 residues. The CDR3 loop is CASSQRSGLAGSYEQYF. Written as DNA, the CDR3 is TGTGCCAGCAGCCAGCGTTCTGGGCTAGCGGGGTCCTACGAGCAGTACTTC.

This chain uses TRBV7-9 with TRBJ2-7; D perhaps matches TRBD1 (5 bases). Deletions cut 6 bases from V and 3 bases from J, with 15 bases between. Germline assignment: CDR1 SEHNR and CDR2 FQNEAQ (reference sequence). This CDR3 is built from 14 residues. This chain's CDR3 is CASRPFEGVYEQYF. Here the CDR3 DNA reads TGTGCCAGCAGGCCATTCGAAGGGGTCTACGAGCAGTACTTC.

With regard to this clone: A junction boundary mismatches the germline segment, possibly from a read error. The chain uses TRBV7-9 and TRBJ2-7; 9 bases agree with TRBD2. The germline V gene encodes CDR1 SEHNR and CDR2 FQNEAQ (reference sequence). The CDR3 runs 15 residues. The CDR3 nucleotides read TGTTCCAGCAGCTTCGGTCTAGCGGGAACCTACGAGCAGTACTTC. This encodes CSSSFGLAGTYEQYF. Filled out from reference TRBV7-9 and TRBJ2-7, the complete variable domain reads DTGVSQNPRHKITKRGQNVTFRCDPISEHNRLYWYRQTLGQGPEFLTYFQNEAQLEKSRLLSDRFSAERPKGSFSTLEIQRTEQGDSAMYLCSSSFGLAGTYEQYFGPGTRLTVT.

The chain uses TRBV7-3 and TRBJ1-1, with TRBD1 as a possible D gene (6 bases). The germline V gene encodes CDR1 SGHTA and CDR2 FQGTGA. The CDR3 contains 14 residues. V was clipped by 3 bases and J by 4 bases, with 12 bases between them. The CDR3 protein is CASSFGLGATEAFF. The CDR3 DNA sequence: TGTGCCAGCAGCTTCGGGCTGGGGGCCACTGAAGCTTTCTTT.

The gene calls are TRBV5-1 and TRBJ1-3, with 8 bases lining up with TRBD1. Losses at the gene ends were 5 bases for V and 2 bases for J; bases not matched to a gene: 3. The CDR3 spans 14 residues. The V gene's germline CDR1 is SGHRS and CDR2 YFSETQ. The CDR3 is CASSQQGAGNTIYF. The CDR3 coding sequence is TGCGCCAGCAGTCAACAGGGGGCTGGAAACACCATATATTTT.

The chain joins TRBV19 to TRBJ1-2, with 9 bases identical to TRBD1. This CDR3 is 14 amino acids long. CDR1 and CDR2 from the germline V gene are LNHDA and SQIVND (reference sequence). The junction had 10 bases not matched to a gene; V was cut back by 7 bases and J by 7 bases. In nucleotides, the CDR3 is TGTGCCAGTAACCCGGGACAGGGAATGGGTGGCTACACCTTC. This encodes CASNPGQGMGGYTF. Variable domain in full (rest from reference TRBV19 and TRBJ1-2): DGGITQSPKYLFRKEGQNVTLSCEQNLNHDAMYWYRQDPGQGLRLIYYSQIVNDFQKGDIAEGYSVSREKKESFPLTVTSAQKNPTAFYLCASNPGQGMGGYTFGSGTRLTVV.

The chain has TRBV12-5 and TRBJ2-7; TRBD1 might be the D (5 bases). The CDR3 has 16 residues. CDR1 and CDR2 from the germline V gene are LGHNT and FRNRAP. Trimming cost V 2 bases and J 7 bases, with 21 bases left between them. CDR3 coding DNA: TGTGCTAGTGGTTTGAAGCCGACAGCGCAGCCGGAGGAGCAGTACTTC. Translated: CASGLKPTAQPEEQYF.

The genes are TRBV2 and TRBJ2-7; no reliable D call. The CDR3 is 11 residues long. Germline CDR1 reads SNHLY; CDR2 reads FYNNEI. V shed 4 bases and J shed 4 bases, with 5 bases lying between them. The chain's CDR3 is CASSVGYEQYF. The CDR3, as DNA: TGTGCCAGCAGTGTCGGTTACGAGCAGTACTTC. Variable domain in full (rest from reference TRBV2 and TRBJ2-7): EPEVTQTPSHQVTQMGQEVILRCVPISNHLYFYWYRQILGQKVEFLVSFYNNEISEKSEIFDDQFSVERPDGSNFTLKIRSTKLEDSAMYFCASSVGYEQYFGPGTRLTVT.

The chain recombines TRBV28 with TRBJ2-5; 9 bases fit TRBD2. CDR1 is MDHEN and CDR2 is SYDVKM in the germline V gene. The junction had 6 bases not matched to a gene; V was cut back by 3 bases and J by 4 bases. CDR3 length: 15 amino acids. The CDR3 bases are TGTGCCAGCAGTTTCGGACTAGCGAGGGGAGAGACCCAGTACTTC. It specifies CASSFGLARGETQYF.

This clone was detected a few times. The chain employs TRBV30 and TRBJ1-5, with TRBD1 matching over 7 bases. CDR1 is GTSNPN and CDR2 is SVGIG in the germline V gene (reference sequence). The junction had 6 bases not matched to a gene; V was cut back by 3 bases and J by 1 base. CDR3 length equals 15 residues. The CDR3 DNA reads TGTGCCTGGAGCGCACCGGGACAGAGCAATCAGCCCCAGCATTTT. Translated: CAWSAPGQSNQPQHF.

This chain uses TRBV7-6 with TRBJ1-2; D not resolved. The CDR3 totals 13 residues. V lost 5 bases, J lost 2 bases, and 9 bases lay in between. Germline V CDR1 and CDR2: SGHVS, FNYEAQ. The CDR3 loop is CASSPSVNYGYTF. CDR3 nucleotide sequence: TGTGCCAGCAGCCCCTCGGTGAACTATGGCTACACCTTC.

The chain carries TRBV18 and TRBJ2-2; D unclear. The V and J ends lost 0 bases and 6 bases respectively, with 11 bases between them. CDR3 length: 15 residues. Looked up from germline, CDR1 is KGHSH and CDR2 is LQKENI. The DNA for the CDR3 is TGTGCCAGCTCACCACCGAGCCCCATCCCCGGGGAGCTGTTTTTT. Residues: CASSPPSPIPGELFF.